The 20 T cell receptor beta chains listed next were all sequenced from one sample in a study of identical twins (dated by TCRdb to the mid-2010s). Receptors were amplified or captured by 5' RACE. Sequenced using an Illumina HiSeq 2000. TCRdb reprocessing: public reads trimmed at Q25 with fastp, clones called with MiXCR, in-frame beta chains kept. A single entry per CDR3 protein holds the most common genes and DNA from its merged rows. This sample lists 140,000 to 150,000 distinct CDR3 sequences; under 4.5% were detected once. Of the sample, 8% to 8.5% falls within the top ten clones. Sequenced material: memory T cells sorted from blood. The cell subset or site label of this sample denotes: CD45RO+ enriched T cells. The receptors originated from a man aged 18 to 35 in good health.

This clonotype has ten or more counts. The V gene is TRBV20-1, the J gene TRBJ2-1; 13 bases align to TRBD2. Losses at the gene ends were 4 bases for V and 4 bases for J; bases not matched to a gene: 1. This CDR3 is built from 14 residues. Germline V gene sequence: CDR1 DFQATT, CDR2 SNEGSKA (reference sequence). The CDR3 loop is CSAILAGGYNEQFF. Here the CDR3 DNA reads TGCAGTGCTATACTAGCGGGAGGGTACAATGAGCAGTTCTTC.

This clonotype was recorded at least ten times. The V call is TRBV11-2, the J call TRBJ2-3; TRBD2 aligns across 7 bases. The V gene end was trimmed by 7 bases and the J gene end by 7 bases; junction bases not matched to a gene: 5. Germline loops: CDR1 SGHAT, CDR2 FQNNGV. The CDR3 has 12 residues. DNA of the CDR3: TGTGCCAGCACGGCCGGGGGGTATACGCAGTATTTT. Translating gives CASTAGGYTQYF.

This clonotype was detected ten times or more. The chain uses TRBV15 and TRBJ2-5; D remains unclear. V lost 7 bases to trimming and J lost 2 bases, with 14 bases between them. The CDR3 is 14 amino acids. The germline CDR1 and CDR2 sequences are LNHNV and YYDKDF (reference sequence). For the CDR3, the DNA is TGTGCCACCAACTGGCCGGGCAGACAAGAGACCCAGTACTTC. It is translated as CATNWPGRQETQYF.

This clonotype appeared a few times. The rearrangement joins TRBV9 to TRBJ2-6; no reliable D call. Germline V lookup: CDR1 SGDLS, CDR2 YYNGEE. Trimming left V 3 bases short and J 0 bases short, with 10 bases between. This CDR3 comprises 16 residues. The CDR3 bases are TGTGCCAGCAGCGGAGTCTTAAGCTCTGGGGCCAACGTCCTGACTTTC. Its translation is CASSGVLSSGANVLTF.

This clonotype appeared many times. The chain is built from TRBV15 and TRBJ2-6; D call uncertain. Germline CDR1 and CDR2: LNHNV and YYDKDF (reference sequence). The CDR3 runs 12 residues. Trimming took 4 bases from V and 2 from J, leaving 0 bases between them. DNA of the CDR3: TGTGCCACCAGCACTGGGGCCAACGTCCTGACTTTC. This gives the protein CATSTGANVLTF.

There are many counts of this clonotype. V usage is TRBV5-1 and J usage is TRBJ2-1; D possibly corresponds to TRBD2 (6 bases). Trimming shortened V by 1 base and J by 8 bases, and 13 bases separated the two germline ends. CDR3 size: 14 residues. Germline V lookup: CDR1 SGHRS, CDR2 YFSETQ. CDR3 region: CASSLLASVHEQFF. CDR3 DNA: TGCGCCAGCAGCTTGCTAGCGAGCGTCCATGAGCAGTTCTTC.

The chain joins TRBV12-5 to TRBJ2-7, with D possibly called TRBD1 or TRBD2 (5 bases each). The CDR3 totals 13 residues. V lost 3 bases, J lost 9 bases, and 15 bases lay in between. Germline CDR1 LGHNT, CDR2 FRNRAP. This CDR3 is CASGFSGSGRQYV. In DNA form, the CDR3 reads TGTGCTAGTGGTTTTAGTGGGTCAGGGAGGCAGTACGTC.

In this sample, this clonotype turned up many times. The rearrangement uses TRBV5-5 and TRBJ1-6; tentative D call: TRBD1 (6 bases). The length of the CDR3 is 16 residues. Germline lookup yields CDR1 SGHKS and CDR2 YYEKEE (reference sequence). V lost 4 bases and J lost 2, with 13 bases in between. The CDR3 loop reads CASSKGGITYNSPLHF. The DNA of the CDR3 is TGTGCCAGCAGCAAAGGGGGAATCACCTATAATTCACCCCTCCACTTT.

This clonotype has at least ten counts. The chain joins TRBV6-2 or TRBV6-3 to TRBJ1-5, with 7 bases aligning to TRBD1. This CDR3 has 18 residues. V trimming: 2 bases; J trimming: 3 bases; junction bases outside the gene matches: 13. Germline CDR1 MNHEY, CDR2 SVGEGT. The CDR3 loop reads CASSYPPSGTEDNQPQHF. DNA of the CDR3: TGTGCCAGCAGTTACCCCCCTTCCGGGACAGAAGACAATCAGCCCCAGCATTTT.

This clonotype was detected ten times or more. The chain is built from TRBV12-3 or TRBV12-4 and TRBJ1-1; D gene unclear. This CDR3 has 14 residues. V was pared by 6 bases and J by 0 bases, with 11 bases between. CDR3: CASRTLIMNTEAFF. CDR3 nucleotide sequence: TGTGCCAGCAGGACCTTGATTATGAACACTGAAGCTTTCTTT.

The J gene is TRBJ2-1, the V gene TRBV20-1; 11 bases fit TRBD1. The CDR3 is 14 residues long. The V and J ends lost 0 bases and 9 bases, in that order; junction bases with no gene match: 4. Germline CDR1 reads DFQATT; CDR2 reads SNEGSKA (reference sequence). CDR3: CSARDGQGAFEQFF. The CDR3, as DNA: TGCAGTGCTAGAGACGGACAGGGGGCTTTTGAGCAGTTCTTC.

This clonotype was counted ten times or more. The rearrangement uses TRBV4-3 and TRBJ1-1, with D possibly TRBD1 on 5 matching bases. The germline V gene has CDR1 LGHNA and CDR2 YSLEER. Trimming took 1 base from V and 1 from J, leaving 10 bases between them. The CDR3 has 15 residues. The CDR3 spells CASSQGGGGNTEAFF. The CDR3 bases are TGCGCCAGCAGCCAAGGCGGTGGGGGGAACACTGAAGCTTTCTTT.

The CDR3 DNA follows: TGTGCCAGCAGTGAAAATAGGCAGGGGAATCAGCCCCAGCATTTT. Amino acids: CASSENRQGNQPQHF. The rearrangement uses TRBV2 and TRBJ1-5, with D maybe TRBD1 (6 bases). CDR1 and CDR2 from the germline V gene are SNHLY and FYNNEI. Trimming took 2 bases from V and 4 from J, leaving 12 bases between them. The CDR3 length is 15 residues.

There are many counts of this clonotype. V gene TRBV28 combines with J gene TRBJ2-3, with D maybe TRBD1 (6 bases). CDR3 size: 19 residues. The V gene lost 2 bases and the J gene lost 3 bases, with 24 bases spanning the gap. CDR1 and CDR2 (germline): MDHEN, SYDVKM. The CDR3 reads CASSLRTRSGGYLTDTQYF. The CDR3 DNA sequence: TGTGCCAGCAGTTTACGCACCCGCAGTGGGGGCTATTTGACAGATACGCAGTATTTT.

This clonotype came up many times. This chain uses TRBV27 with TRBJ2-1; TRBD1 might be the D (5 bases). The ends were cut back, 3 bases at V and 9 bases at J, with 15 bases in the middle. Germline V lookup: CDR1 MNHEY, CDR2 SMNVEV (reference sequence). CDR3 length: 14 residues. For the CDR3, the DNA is TGTGCCAGCAGTTTTCAGGGCGAGTTGTCTGAGCAGTTCTTC. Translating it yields CASSFQGELSEQFF.

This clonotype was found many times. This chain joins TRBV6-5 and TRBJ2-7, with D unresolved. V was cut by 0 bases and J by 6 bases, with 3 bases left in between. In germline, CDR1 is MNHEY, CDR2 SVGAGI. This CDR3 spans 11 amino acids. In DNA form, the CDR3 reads TGTGCCAGCAGTTACTCATCCGAGCAGTACTTC. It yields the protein CASSYSSEQYF.

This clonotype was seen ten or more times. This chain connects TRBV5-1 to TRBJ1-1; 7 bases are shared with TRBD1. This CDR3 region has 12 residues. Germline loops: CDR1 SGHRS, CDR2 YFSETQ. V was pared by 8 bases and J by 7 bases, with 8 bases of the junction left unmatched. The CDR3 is CASSGYRGEAFF. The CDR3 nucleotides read TGCGCCAGTTCCGGTTACAGGGGTGAAGCTTTCTTT.

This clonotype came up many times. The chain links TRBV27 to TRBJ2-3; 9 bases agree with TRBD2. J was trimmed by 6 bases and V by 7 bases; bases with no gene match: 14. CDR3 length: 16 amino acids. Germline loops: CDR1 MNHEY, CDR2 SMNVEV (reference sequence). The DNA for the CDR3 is TGTGCCAGCAACTCCAGACTAGCGGTTCGTCCCGATACGCAGTATTTT. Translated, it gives CASNSRLAVRPDTQYF.

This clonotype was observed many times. The CDR3, as DNA: TGTGCCACCAGCAGAGATGGCGTAAGTTCTGAAGCTTTCTTT. It specifies CATSRDGVSSEAFF. The V call is TRBV15, the J call TRBJ1-1; D uncertain. The ends were cut back, 0 bases at V and 6 bases at J, with 11 bases in the middle. The CDR3 length is 14 residues. CDR1 is LNHNV and CDR2 is YYDKDF in the germline V gene (reference sequence).

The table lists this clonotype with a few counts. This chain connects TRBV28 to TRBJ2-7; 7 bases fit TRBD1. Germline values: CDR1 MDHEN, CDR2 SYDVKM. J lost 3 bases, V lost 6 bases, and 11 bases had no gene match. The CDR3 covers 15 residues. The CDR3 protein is CASSSPGQRYYEQYF. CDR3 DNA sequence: TGTGCCAGCAGCTCACCGGGACAGAGATACTACGAGCAGTACTTC.